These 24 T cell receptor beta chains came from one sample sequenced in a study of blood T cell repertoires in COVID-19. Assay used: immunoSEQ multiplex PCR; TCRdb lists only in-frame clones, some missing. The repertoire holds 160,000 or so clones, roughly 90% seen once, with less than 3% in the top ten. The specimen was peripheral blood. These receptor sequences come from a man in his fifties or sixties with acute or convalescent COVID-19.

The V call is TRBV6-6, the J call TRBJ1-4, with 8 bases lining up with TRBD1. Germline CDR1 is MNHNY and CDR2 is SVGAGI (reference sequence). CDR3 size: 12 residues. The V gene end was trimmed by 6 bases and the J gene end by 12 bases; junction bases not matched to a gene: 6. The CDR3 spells CASSQTGGELFF. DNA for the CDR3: TGTGCCAGCAGCCAAACAGGGGGAGAACTGTTTTTT.

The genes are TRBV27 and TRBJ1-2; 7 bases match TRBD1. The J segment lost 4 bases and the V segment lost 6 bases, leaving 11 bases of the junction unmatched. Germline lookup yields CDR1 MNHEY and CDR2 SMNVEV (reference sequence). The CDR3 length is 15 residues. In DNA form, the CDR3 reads TGTGCCAGCAGGGGGGCGTCGCCAGGGGGCTATGGCTACACCTTC. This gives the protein CASRGASPGGYGYTF.

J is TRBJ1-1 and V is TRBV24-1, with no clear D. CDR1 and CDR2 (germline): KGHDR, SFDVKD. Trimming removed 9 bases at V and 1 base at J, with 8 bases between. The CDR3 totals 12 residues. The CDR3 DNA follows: TGTGCCACCCCGACTTGGAACACTGAAGCTTTCTTT. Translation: CATPTWNTEAFF.

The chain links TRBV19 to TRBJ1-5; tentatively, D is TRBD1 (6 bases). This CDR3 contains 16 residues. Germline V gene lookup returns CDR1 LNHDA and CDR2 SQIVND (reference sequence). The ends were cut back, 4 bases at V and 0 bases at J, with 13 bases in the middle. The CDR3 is CASSNLGAGSNQPQHF. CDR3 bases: TGTGCCAGTAGTAACTTGGGGGCGGGTAGCAATCAGCCCCAGCATTTT.

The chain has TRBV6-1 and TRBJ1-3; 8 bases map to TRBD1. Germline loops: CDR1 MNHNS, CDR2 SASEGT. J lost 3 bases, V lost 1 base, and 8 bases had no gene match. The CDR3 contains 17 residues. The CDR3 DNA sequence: TGTGCCAGCAGTGAAGGGACAGGGAAATTAGGTGGAAACACCATATATTTT. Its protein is CASSEGTGKLGGNTIYF.

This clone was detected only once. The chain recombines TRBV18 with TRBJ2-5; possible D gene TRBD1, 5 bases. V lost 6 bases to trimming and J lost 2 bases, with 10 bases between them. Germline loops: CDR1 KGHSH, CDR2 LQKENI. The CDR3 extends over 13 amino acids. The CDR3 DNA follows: TGTGCCAGCTCGCTGGGGCAGCAAGAGACCCAGTACTTC. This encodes CASSLGQQETQYF.

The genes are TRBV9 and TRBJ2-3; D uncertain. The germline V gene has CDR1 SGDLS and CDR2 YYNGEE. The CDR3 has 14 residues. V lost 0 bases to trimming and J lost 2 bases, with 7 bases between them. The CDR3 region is CASSVVGSTDTQYF. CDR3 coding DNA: TGTGCCAGCAGCGTAGTGGGCTCCACAGATACGCAGTATTTT.

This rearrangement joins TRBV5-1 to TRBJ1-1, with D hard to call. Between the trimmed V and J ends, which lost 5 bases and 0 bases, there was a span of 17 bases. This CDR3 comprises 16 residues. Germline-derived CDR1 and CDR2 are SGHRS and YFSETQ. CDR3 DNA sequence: TGCGCCAGCAGTCCCGAGGCTCTGGGTTTGAACACTGAAGCTTTCTTT. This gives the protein CASSPEALGLNTEAFF.

The CDR3 here is CASSPGVSYGYTF. The CDR3 bases are TGTGCCAGCAGCCCGGGGGTTAGTTATGGCTACACCTTC. This chain connects TRBV14 to TRBJ1-2; D possibly corresponds to TRBD1 (5 bases). The CDR3 extends over 13 amino acids. Germline CDR1 reads SGHDN; CDR2 reads FVKESK. V shed 4 bases and J shed 5 bases, with 11 bases lying between them.

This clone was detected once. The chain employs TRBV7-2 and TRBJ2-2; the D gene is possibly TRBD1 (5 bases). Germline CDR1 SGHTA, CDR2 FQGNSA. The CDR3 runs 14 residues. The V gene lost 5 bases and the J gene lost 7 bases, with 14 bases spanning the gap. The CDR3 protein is CASSTSQGNGELFF. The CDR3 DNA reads TGTGCCAGCAGCACTTCCCAGGGTAACGGGGAGCTGTTTTTT.

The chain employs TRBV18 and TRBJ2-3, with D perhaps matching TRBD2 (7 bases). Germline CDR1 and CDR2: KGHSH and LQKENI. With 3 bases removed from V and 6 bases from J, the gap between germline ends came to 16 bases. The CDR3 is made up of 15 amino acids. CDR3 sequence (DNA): TGTGCCAGCTCACCCCAGGGAGGGGGTCTGGATACGCAGTATTTT. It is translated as CASSPQGGGLDTQYF.

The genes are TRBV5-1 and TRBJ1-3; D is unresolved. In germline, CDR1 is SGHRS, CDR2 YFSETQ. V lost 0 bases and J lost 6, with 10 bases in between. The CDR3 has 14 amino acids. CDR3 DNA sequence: TGCGCCAGCAGCTTGGCAGGATCTTTAAACACCATATATTTT. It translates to CASSLAGSLNTIYF.

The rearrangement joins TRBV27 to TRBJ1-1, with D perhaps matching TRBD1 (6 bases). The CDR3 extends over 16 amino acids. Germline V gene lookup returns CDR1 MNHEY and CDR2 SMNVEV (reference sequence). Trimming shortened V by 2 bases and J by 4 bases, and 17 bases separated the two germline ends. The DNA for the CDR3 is TGTGCCAGCAGTTTAATATCAGGGGAAGGGGTCACTGAAGCTTTCTTT. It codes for CASSLISGEGVTEAFF.

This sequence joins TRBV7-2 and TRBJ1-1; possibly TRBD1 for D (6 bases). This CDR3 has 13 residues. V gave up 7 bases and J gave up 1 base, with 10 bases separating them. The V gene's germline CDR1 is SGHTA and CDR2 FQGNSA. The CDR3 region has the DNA TGTGCCAGCAATGAGGGACAGAACACTGAAGCTTTCTTT. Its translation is CASNEGQNTEAFF.

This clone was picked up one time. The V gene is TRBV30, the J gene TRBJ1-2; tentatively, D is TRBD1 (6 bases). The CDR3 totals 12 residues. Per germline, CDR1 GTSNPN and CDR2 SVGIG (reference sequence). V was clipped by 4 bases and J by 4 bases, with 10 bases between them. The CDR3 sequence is CAWTGQFYGYTF. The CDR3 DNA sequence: TGTGCCTGGACAGGACAGTTCTATGGCTACACCTTC. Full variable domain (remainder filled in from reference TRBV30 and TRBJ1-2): SQTIHQWPATLVQPVGSPLSLECTVEGTSNPNLYWYRQAAGRGLQLLFYSVGIGQISSEVPQNLSASRPQDRQFILSSKKLLLSDSGFYLCAWTGQFYGYTFGSGTRLTVV.

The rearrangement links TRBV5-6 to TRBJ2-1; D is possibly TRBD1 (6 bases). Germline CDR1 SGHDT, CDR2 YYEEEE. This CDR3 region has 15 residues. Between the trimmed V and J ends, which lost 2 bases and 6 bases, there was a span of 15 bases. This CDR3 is CASSFRGYKGNEQFF. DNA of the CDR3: TGTGCCAGCAGCTTTAGGGGGTATAAGGGCAATGAGCAGTTCTTC.

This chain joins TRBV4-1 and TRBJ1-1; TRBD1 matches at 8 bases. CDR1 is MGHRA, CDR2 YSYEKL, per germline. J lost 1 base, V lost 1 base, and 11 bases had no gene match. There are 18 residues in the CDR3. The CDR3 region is CASSQGMGRGRSNTEAFF. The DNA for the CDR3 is TGCGCCAGCAGCCAAGGGATGGGCAGGGGGCGTTCGAACACTGAAGCTTTCTTT.

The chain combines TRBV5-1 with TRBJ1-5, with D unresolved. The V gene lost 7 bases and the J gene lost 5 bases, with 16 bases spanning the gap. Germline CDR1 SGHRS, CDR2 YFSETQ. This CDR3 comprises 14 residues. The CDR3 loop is CASSLGGRDQPQHF. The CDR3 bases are TGCGCCAGCTCCCTGGGCGGGCGGGATCAGCCCCAGCATTTT.

CDR3 nucleotides: TGTGCCAGCAGCACCGGGACAGGGTTCACTGAAGCTTTCTTT. This translates into CASSTGTGFTEAFF. The chain links TRBV13 to TRBJ1-1; the match to TRBD1 covers 9 bases. Germline-derived CDR1 and CDR2 are PRHDT and FYEKMQ (reference sequence). With V trimmed by 5 bases and J by 4 bases, 5 bases remained unmatched. The CDR3 sequence is 14 residues long.

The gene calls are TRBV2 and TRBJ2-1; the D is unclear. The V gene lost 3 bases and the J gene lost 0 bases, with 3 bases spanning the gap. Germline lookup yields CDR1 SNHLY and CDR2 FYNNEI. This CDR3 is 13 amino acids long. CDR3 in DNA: TGTGCCAGCAGTGACCGCTCCTACAATGAGCAGTTCTTC. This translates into CASSDRSYNEQFF.

The CDR3 loop reads CASIDGEHEQFF. The CDR3 DNA reads TGTGCCAGCATCGATGGGGAGCATGAGCAGTTCTTC. This chain links TRBV11-2 with TRBJ2-1, with a possible D match to TRBD2 (5 bases). The CDR3 runs 12 residues. V lost 7 bases and J 8 bases, leaving 12 bases between the germline ends. Per the germline V gene, CDR1 is SGHAT and CDR2 is FQNNGV.

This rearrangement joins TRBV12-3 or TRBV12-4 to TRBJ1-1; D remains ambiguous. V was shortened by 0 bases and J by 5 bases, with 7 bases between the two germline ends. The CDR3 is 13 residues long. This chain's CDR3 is CASSLARGTEAFF. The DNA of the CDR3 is TGTGCCAGCAGTTTAGCCCGGGGAACTGAAGCTTTCTTT.

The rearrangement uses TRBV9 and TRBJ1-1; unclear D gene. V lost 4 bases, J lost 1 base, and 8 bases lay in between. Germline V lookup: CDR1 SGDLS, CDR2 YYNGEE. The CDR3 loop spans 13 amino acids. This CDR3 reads CASSYFSNTEAFF. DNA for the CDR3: TGTGCCAGCAGCTACTTTTCGAACACTGAAGCTTTCTTT.

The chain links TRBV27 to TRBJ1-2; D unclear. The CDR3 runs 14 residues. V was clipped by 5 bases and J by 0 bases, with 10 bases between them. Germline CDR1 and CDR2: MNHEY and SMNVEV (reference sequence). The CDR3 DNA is TGTGCCAGCAGTCCTTCTAGGCCTAACTATGGCTACACCTTC. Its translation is CASSPSRPNYGYTF.